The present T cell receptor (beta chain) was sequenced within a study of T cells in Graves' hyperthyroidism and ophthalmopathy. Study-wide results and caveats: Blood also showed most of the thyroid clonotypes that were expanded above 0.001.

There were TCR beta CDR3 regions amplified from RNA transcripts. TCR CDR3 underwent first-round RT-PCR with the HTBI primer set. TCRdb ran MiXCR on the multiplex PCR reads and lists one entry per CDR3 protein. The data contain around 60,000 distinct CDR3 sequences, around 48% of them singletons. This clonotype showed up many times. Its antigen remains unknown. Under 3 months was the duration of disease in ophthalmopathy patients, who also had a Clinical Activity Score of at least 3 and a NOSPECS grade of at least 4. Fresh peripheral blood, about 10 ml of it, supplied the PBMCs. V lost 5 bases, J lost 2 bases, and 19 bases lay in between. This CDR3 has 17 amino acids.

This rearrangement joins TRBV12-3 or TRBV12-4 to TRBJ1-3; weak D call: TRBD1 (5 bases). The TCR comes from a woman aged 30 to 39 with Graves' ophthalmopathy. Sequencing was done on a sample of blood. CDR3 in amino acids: CASSIPQGLAPGNTIYF. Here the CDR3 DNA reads TGTGCCAGCAGTATACCTCAGGGTCTAGCTCCTGGAAACACCATATATTTT.